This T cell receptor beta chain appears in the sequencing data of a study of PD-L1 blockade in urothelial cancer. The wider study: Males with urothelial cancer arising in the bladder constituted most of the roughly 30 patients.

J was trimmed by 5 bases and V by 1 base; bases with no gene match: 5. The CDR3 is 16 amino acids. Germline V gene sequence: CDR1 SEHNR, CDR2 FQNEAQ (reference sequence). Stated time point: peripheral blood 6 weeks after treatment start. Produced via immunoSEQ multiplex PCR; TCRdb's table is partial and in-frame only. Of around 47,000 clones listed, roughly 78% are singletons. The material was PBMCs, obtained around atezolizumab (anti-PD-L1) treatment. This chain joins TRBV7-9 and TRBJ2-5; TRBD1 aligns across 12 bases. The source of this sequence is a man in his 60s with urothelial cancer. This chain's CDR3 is CASSLDGTGGGETQYF. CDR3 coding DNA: TGTGCCAGCAGCTTAGATGGGACAGGGGGCGGCGAGACCCAGTACTTC. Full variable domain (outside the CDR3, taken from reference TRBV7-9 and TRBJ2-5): DTGVSQNPRHKITKRGQNVTFRCDPISEHNRLYWYRQTLGQGPEFLTYFQNEAQLEKSRLLSDRFSAERPKGSFSTLEIQRTEQGDSAMYLCASSLDGTGGGETQYFGPGTRLLVL.